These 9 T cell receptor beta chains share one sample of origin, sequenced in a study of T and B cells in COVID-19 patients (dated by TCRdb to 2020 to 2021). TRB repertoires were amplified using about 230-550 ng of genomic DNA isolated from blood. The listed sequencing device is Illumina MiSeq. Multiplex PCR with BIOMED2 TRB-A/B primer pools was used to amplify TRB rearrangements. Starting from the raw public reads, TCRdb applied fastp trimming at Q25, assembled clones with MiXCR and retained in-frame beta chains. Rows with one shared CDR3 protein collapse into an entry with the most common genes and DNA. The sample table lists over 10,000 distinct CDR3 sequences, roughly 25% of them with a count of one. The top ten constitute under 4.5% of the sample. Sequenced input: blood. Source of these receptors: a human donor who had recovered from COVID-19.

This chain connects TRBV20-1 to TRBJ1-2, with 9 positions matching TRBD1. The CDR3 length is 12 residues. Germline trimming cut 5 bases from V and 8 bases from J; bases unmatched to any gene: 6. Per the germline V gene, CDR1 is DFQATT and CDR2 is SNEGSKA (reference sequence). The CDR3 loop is CSARGQGGGYTF. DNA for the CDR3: TGCAGTGCTCGGGGACAGGGAGGGGGCTACACCTTC.

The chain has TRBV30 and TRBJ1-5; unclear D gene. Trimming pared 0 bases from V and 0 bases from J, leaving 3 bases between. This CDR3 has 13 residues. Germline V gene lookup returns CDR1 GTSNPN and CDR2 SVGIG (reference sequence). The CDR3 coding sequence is TGTGCCTGGAGTGTAGGTAGCAATCAGCCCCAGCATTTT. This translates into CAWSVGSNQPQHF.

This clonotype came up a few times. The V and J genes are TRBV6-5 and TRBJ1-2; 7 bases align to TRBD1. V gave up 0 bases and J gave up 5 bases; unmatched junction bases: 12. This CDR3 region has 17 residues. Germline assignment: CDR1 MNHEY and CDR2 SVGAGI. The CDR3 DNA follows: TGTGCCAGCAGTTACTCGACCCCGGGACAGAACCATTATGGCTACACCTTC. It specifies CASSYSTPGQNHYGYTF.

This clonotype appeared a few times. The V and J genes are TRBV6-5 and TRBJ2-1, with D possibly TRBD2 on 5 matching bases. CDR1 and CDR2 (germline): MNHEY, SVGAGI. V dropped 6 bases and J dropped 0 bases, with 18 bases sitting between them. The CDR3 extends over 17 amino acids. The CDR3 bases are TGTGCCAGCAGCTCGACTACTTCACTTAGCTCCTACAATGAGCAGTTCTTC. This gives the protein CASSSTTSLSSYNEQFF.

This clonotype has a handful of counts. In nucleotides, the CDR3 is TGTGCCAGCAGCTTAGACGGGGGCGCCTATGGCTACACCTTC. Translation gives CASSLDGGAYGYTF. The gene calls are TRBV7-6 and TRBJ1-2; TRBD1 might be the D (6 bases). The V and J ends lost 1 base and 4 bases respectively, with 10 bases between them. Germline-derived CDR1 and CDR2 are SGHVS and FNYEAQ. The CDR3 has 14 amino acids.

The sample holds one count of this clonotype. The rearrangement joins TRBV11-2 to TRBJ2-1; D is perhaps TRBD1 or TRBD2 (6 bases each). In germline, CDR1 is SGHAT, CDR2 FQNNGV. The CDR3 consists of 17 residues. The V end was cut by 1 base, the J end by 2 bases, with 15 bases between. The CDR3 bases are TGTGCCAGCAGCTTAGGGTCGGCCGGGGGCGCCTACAATGAGCAGTTCTTC. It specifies CASSLGSAGGAYNEQFF.

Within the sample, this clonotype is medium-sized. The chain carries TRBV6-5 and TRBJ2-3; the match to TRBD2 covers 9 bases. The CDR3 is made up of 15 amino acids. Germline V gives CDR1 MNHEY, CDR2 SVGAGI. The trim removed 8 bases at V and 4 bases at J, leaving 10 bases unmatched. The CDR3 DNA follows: TGTGCCAGCGCCAGCTCGGCGGGGGGGGCAGATACGCAGTATTTT. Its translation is CASASSAGGADTQYF.

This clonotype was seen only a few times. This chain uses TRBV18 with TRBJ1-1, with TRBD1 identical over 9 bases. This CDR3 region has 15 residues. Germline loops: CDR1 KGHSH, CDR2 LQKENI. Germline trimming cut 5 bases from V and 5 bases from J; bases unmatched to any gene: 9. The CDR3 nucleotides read TGTGCCAGCTCAACCCAGGGACAGGGTTTAACTGAAGCTTTCTTT. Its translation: CASSTQGQGLTEAFF. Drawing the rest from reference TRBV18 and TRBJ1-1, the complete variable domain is NAGVMQNPRHLVRRRGQEARLRCSPMKGHSHVYWYRQLPEEGLKFMVYLQKENIIDESGMPKERFSAEFPKEGPSILRIQQVVRGDSAAYFCASSTQGQGLTEAFFGQGTRLTVV.

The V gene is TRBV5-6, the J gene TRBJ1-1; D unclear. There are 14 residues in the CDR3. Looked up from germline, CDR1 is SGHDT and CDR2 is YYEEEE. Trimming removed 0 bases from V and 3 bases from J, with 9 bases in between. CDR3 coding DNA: TGTGCCAGCAGCTTGGGGGGTCGGTACACTGAAGCTTTCTTT. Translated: CASSLGGRYTEAFF.